The clone carrying this T cell receptor (beta chain) was counted a few times. Two consecutive negative NP/OP PCR tests, clearance, or resolved symptoms defined Cohort 3 recovery. This record comes from a study of blood T cell repertoires in COVID-19. Study-wide context: Researchers got acute and convalescent COVID-19 samples from the United States, Italy and Spain.

Methods used by the authors: The assay estimated nucleated cells by amplifying reference gene primers. Sequencing was performed with immunoSEQ multiplex PCR; in TCRdb, only in-frame clones are kept and a portion is missing. V, J and clone size reflect that table, while D and trimming were determined from the DNA. The sample lists about 400,000 clones; 85% to 90% were seen once. CDR3 length equals 15 residues. CDR1 and CDR2 (germline): KGHSH, LQKENI. V lost 5 bases and J lost 3; bases outside the gene matches: 10. This TCR was sampled from a woman aged 25 to 39 who had recovered from COVID-19. Input material: PBMCs or T cells enriched from blood (not recorded which). V and J are TRBV18 and TRBJ2-7, with 7 bases aligning to TRBD1. CDR3 loop: CASSANRQGVYEQYF. CDR3 nucleotide sequence: TGTGCCAGCTCAGCAAATCGACAGGGAGTCTACGAGCAGTACTTC. The variable domain in full, with the rest retrieved from reference TRBV18 and TRBJ2-7, is NAGVMQNPRHLVRRRGQEARLRCSPMKGHSHVYWYRQLPEEGLKFMVYLQKENIIDESGMPKERFSAEFPKEGPSILRIQQVVRGDSAAYFCASSANRQGVYEQYFGPGTRLTVT.